This T cell receptor (beta chain) was sequenced during a study of blood T cells in healthy people across ages. Study results and caveats: Naive T cell percentage showed a strong correlation with the diversity of TCR beta.

This clonotype was seen a handful of times. What it binds is unknown. Per the germline V gene, CDR1 is GTSNPN and CDR2 is SVGIG (reference sequence). The CDR3 length is 15 residues. Deletions cut 2 bases from V and 1 base from J, with 12 bases between. For the second PCR, which ran for about 7 to 11 cycles, a sample-barcoded 5' primer and a J-beta primer mix were used. Every sample returned 3 million or more CDR3-containing paired-end reads. TCRdb re-analysed the 5' RACE reads in MiXCR, keeping a single row per CDR3 protein. The table has hundreds of thousands of distinct CDR3 sequences, 40% to 65% seen once.

This sequence was found in a woman aged 80 or over in good health. The V gene is TRBV30, the J gene TRBJ2-4; D perhaps matches TRBD2 (6 bases). Source material: blood. The CDR3 DNA sequence: TGTGCCTGGAGTACCCTTGGGGGGGCCAAAAACATTCAGTACTTC. Encoded protein: CAWSTLGGAKNIQYF. Looking up the rest from reference TRBV30 and TRBJ2-4 gives the full variable domain: SQTIHQWPATLVQPVGSPLSLECTVEGTSNPNLYWYRQAAGRGLQLLFYSVGIGQISSEVPQNLSASRPQDRQFILSSKKLLLSDSGFYLCAWSTLGGAKNIQYFGAGTRLSVL.